This TCR beta chain was obtained from a study of blood T cell repertoires in COVID-19. Study-level background: The United States, Italy and Spain were the sources of the acute and convalescent COVID-19 samples. Sources were T cells, B-cell-depleted T cells, or PBMCs; the material itself was cDNA or gDNA.

Source study methods: Amplification from reference gene primers served as the basis for estimated nucleated cell counts. Sequencing was performed with immunoSEQ multiplex PCR; in TCRdb, only in-frame clones are kept and a portion is missing. Clone size and the V and J calls come from that table; the DNA yielded D and trimming. This repertoire shows 53,000 or so clones, about nine tenths found once; its top ten account for 2.5% to 3%. The V gene end was trimmed by 7 bases and the J gene end by 10 bases; junction bases not matched to a gene: 14. The CDR3 loop spans 16 amino acids. The germline V gene encodes CDR1 SGHVS and CDR2 FQNEAQ.

The TCR sequence derives from a man older than 75 with acute or convalescent COVID-19. The gene calls are TRBV7-8 and TRBJ2-1; 12 positions match TRBD1. The sample comprised peripheral blood. In nucleotides, the CDR3 is TGTGCCAGCAACTCGGGGGGACAGGGGGCGCGTGGGGAGCAGTTCTTC. Translating it yields CASNSGGQGARGEQFF.